A single sample is the source of the 10 T cell receptor beta chains below, sequenced in a study of blood T cell repertoires in COVID-19. The assay was immunoSEQ multiplex PCR, and TCRdb's table has in-frame clones only and misses some. The sample shows under 100,000 clones, more than 75% of them seen only once. The sequenced sample consisted of peripheral blood. These receptors came from a woman of 80 years or more with active or convalescent COVID-19.

This chain links TRBV19 with TRBJ2-2; TRBD2 matches at 11 bases. This CDR3 has 17 amino acids. V lost 4 bases and J lost 4; bases outside the gene matches: 8. The germline gives CDR1 LNHDA, CDR2 SQIVND (reference sequence). CDR3 sequence reads: CASSTLAGGRSTGELFF. The CDR3 DNA sequence: TGTGCCAGTAGTACCTTAGCGGGGGGGCGAAGCACCGGGGAGCTGTTTTTT.

The gene calls are TRBV2 and TRBJ2-3; 9 nucleotides align to TRBD1. CDR3 length equals 14 residues. Per the germline V gene, CDR1 is SNHLY and CDR2 is FYNNEI. The V segment lost 7 bases and the J segment 4 bases; nucleotides outside the gene matches: 6. The CDR3 bases are TGTGCCAGCACGAAGACAGGGGGATCAGATACGCAGTATTTT. This gives the protein CASTKTGGSDTQYF.

The V gene is TRBV9, the J gene TRBJ2-3; TRBD2 matches at 8 bases. The CDR3 covers 14 residues. After removal of 2 bases from V and 5 bases from J, the junction contained 4 bases not matched to a gene. Germline CDR1 reads SGDLS; CDR2 reads YYNGEE. DNA for the CDR3: TGTGCCAGCAGCGTCGGGGGGGCGGTAGATACGCAGTATTTT. This encodes CASSVGGAVDTQYF.

The J gene is TRBJ1-4, the V gene TRBV7-9; D is perhaps TRBD1 (6 bases). Germline CDR1 reads SEHNR; CDR2 reads FQNEAQ (reference sequence). The CDR3 is 14 residues long. The germline V and J ends were trimmed by 5 bases and 7 bases, with 14 bases remaining between them. This CDR3 reads CASSHRDTPEKLFF. CDR3 nucleotide sequence: TGTGCCAGCAGCCACCGGGACACTCCTGAAAAACTGTTTTTT. The variable domain in full, completed from reference TRBV7-9 and TRBJ1-4, reads DTGVSQNPRHKITKRGQNVTFRCDPISEHNRLYWYRQTLGQGPEFLTYFQNEAQLEKSRLLSDRFSAERPKGSFSTLEIQRTEQGDSAMYLCASSHRDTPEKLFFGSGTQLSVL.

This chain joins TRBV10-2 and TRBJ1-1; a possible D gene is TRBD1 (6 bases). CDR1 WSHSY and CDR2 SAAADI come from the germline V gene. V was trimmed by 5 bases and J by 5 bases, leaving 18 bases between them. The CDR3 length is 15 residues. For the CDR3, the DNA is TGCGCCAGCAGTCTCCCACAGGGCCTTGGTACTGAAGCTTTCTTT. It translates to CASSLPQGLGTEAFF.

The CDR3 loop reads CAISGSSGNTIYF. CDR3 DNA: TGTGCCATCAGTGGGAGCTCTGGAAACACCATATATTTT. This chain links TRBV10-3 with TRBJ1-3; D gene uncertain. Germline V lookup: CDR1 ENHRY, CDR2 SYGVKD. Trimming shortened V by 4 bases and J by 0 bases, and 4 bases separated the two germline ends. The CDR3 is 13 residues long.

The rearrangement uses TRBV5-1 and TRBJ2-7; 8 bases are a match to TRBD2. The CDR3 extends over 15 amino acids. Trimming took 0 bases from V and 2 from J; bases not matched to a gene: 4. Germline V CDR1 and CDR2: SGHRS, YFSETQ. CDR3 loop: CASSLERGPTYEQYF. CDR3 nucleotides: TGCGCCAGCAGCTTGGAGCGGGGGCCAACCTACGAGCAGTACTTC.

Here the CDR3 DNA reads TGTGCCAGCAGCCCCAGGGACAGACCCTACAATGAGCAGTTCTTC. Protein: CASSPRDRPYNEQFF. This chain joins TRBV7-9 and TRBJ2-1; TRBD1 matches 7 bases. Germline CDR1 SEHNR, CDR2 FQNEAQ (reference sequence). V was pared by 5 bases and J by 2 bases, with 6 bases of the junction left unmatched. CDR3 length equals 15 residues. Full variable domain (remainder filled in from reference TRBV7-9 and TRBJ2-1): DTGVSQNPRHKITKRGQNVTFRCDPISEHNRLYWYRQTLGQGPEFLTYFQNEAQLEKSRLLSDRFSAERPKGSFSTLEIQRTEQGDSAMYLCASSPRDRPYNEQFFGPGTRLTVL.

The rearrangement joins TRBV5-6 to TRBJ2-3; TRBD2 aligns across 8 bases. Germline V gene data show CDR1 as SGHDT and CDR2 as YYEEEE. After removal of 3 bases from V and 5 bases from J, the junction contained 8 bases not matched to a gene. The CDR3 is made up of 15 amino acids. The CDR3 loop is CASSSMRAGVDTQYF. CDR3 DNA sequence: TGTGCCAGCAGCTCCATGAGAGCGGGGGTAGATACGCAGTATTTT. Variable domain in full (rest from reference TRBV5-6 and TRBJ2-3): DAGVTQSPTHLIKTRGQQVTLRCSPKSGHDTVSWYQQALGQGPQFIFQYYEEEERQRGNFPDRFSGHQFPNYSSELNVNALLLGDSALYLCASSSMRAGVDTQYFGPGTRLTVL.

This rearrangement joins TRBV15 to TRBJ1-2, with TRBD1 as a possible D gene (5 bases). V was trimmed by 0 bases and J by 2 bases, leaving 10 bases between them. The CDR3 totals 15 residues. Germline assignment: CDR1 LNHNV and CDR2 YYDKDF (reference sequence). In nucleotides, the CDR3 is TGTGCCACCAGCAGAGAAGTAGGGGTAAACTATGGCTACACCTTC. Amino acid sequence: CATSREVGVNYGYTF.